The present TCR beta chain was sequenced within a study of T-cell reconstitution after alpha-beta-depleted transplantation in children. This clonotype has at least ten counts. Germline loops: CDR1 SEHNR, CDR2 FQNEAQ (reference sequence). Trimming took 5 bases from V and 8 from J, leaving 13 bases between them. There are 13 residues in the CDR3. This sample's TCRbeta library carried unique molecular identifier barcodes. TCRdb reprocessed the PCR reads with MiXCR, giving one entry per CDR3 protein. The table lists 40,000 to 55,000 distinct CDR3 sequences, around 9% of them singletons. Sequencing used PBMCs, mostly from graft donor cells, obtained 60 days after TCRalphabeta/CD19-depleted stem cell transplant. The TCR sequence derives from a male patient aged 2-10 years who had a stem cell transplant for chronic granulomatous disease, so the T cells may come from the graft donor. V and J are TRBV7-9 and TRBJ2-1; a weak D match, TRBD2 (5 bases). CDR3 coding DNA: TGTGCCAGCAGCGCCCTGAGGGCCCATGAGCAGTTCTTC. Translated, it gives CASSALRAHEQFF.